The next 32 T cell receptor beta chains were all read from a single sample in a study of T cell responses to AZD1222 COVID-19 vaccine. Sequencing used immunoSEQ multiplex PCR; TCRdb keeps in-frame clones, though not all of them. The sample contains more than 95,000 clones, about 88% of which appear only once. This sample comprised peripheral blood, obtained 28 days after the second AZD1222 dose. The receptors stem from an adult who received the AZD1222 COVID-19 vaccine.

The V call is TRBV10-2, the J call TRBJ2-2; weak D call: TRBD1 (5 bases). CDR3 length: 13 residues. Looked up from germline, CDR1 is WSHSY and CDR2 is SAAADI. The germline V and J ends were trimmed by 2 bases and 4 bases, with 5 bases remaining between them. CDR3 bases: TGCGCCAGCAGTGAGGACAGCACCGGGGAGCTGTTTTTT. Protein: CASSEDSTGELFF.

The V and J genes are TRBV5-8 and TRBJ1-3; D is uncertain. The CDR3 spans 13 residues. CDR1 is SGHTS and CDR2 is YDEGEE in the germline V gene. V lost 3 bases, J lost 2 bases, and 6 bases lay in between. The CDR3: CASSWETGNTIYF. The DNA for the CDR3 is TGTGCCAGCAGCTGGGAGACTGGAAACACCATATATTTT.

J is TRBJ2-5 and V is TRBV7-9; D is possibly TRBD2 (6 bases). Germline CDR1 is SEHNR and CDR2 is FQNEAQ (reference sequence). V lost 2 bases, J lost 5 bases, and 18 bases lay in between. The CDR3 is 16 amino acids. CDR3 bases: TGTGCCAGCAGCTTAAAGGGACGGGGGAGACGGGAGACCCAGTACTTC. Translating gives CASSLKGRGRRETQYF.

The chain couples TRBV7-2 to TRBJ2-7; D possibly corresponds to TRBD1 (6 bases). This CDR3 has 15 residues. Germline CDR1 SGHTA, CDR2 FQGNSA. Between the trimmed V and J ends, which lost 1 base and 0 bases, there was a span of 10 bases. CDR3 nucleotide sequence: TGTGCCAGCAGCTTAGGGACAGCAAGCTCCTACGAGCAGTACTTC. Translated, it gives CASSLGTASSYEQYF.

The chain couples TRBV9 to TRBJ2-1; possibly TRBD2 for D (6 bases). V lost 4 bases and J lost 6, with 14 bases in between. Germline values: CDR1 SGDLS, CDR2 YYNGEE. This CDR3 comprises 14 residues. CDR3 in amino acids: CASSPGGNFNEQFF. The DNA for the CDR3 is TGTGCCAGCAGCCCAGGCGGGAACTTCAATGAGCAGTTCTTC.

This chain joins TRBV25-1 and TRBJ2-1; 15 bases map to TRBD2. The CDR3 runs 17 residues. Trimming took 2 bases from V and 8 from J; bases not matched to a gene: 7. The germline CDR1 and CDR2 sequences are MGHDK and SYGVNS. CDR3 nucleotide sequence: TGTGCCAGCAGTGAACCTTTGGGACTAGCGGGAGGCCATGAGCAGTTCTTC. This gives the protein CASSEPLGLAGGHEQFF.

This rearrangement joins TRBV29-1 to TRBJ1-1, with a tentative D call TRBD1 (5 bases). Germline V gene data show CDR1 as SQVTM and CDR2 as ANQGSEA. The CDR3 consists of 18 residues. Deletions cut 5 bases from V and 10 bases from J, with 35 bases between. The CDR3 is CSVTGDARSAAGSVGAFF. The CDR3 DNA sequence: TGCAGCGTTACGGGGGATGCTAGAAGCGCTGCGGGGAGCGTTGGAGCTTTCTTT.

The chain is built from TRBV7-2 and TRBJ1-2; TRBD1 aligns across 8 bases. The CDR3 has 15 residues. V trimming: 1 base; J trimming: 7 bases; junction bases outside the gene matches: 8. Germline V gene data show CDR1 as SGHTA and CDR2 as FQGNSA. DNA of the CDR3: TGTGCCAGCAGCTTAGAAACAGGGGGTGGTTTTGGCTACACCTTC. Protein: CASSLETGGGFGYTF.

The V and J genes are TRBV5-1 and TRBJ1-2; the D gene is possibly TRBD1 (5 bases). Germline CDR1 and CDR2: SGHRS and YFSETQ. This CDR3 is built from 13 residues. The V and J ends lost 7 bases and 1 base respectively, with 11 bases between them. The CDR3 is CASGDGVNYGYTF. For the CDR3, the DNA is TGCGCCAGCGGGGACGGTGTTAACTATGGCTACACCTTC.

The chain couples TRBV7-9 to TRBJ2-1; 7 bases agree with TRBD2. CDR1 and CDR2 from the germline V gene are SEHNR and FQNEAQ (reference sequence). This CDR3 has 13 amino acids. V gave up 6 bases and J gave up 6 bases; unmatched junction bases: 5. CDR3 DNA: TGTGCCAGCAGAAAGGGAGGGTTCAATGAGCAGTTCTTC. This encodes CASRKGGFNEQFF. Filled out from reference TRBV7-9 and TRBJ2-1, the complete variable domain reads DTGVSQNPRHKITKRGQNVTFRCDPISEHNRLYWYRQTLGQGPEFLTYFQNEAQLEKSRLLSDRFSAERPKGSFSTLEIQRTEQGDSAMYLCASRKGGFNEQFFGPGTRLTVL.

Note on this clone: Additional DNA sequences in this sample encode the identical CDR3. V and J are TRBV18 and TRBJ1-4; D is uncertain. The CDR3 consists of 15 residues. The V gene lost 1 base and the J gene lost 3 bases, with 9 bases spanning the gap. The germline CDR1 and CDR2 sequences are KGHSH and LQKENI. CDR3 amino acids: CASSPRGGPNEKLFF. For the CDR3, the DNA is TGTGCCAGCTCACCACGTGGCGGCCCTAATGAAAAACTGTTTTTT.

The V call is TRBV6-5, the J call TRBJ1-2; no firm D call. The CDR3 is made up of 14 amino acids. Germline values: CDR1 MNHEY, CDR2 SVGAGI. V gave up 2 bases and J gave up 4 bases, with 11 bases separating them. The CDR3 is CASSYAGWAYGYTF. Here the CDR3 DNA reads TGTGCCAGCAGTTACGCGGGGTGGGCCTATGGCTACACCTTC.

This clone occurred once. The chain links TRBV6-6 to TRBJ1-6; D may be TRBD1 (6 bases). V dropped 5 bases and J dropped 4 bases, with 9 bases sitting between them. This CDR3 is built from 14 residues. Germline CDR1 is MNHNY and CDR2 is SVGAGI (reference sequence). In DNA, the CDR3 is TGTGCCAGCAGTCGGACAGAGTATAATTCACCCCTCCACTTT. It yields the protein CASSRTEYNSPLHF.

J is TRBJ1-2 and V is TRBV6-5, with a weak D call TRBD1 (5 bases). Germline V gives CDR1 MNHEY, CDR2 SVGAGI. The CDR3 contains 15 residues. V lost 0 bases to trimming and J lost 2 bases, with 10 bases between them. The CDR3 spells CASSYSATGNYGYTF. The CDR3 nucleotides are TGTGCCAGCAGTTACTCTGCCACAGGAAACTATGGCTACACCTTC.

The V call is TRBV5-1, the J call TRBJ2-2; TRBD1 agrees at 9 bases. The germline gives CDR1 SGHRS, CDR2 YFSETQ. The ends lost 4 bases at V and 5 bases at J; junction bases unmatched: 6. CDR3 length: 15 residues. The CDR3: CASSPGQGMTGELFF. The CDR3 nucleotides read TGCGCCAGCAGCCCGGGACAGGGAATGACCGGGGAGCTGTTTTTT. Drawing the rest from reference TRBV5-1 and TRBJ2-2, the complete variable domain is KAGVTQTPRYLIKTRGQQVTLSCSPISGHRSVSWYQQTPGQGLQFLFEYFSETQRNKGNFPGRFSGRQFSNSRSEMNVSTLELGDSALYLCASSPGQGMTGELFFGEGSRLTVL.

The rearrangement joins TRBV5-4 to TRBJ2-3, with D unclear. V gave up 3 bases and J gave up 2 bases, with 4 bases separating them. The length of the CDR3 is 12 residues. Germline V gives CDR1 SGHNT, CDR2 YYREEE (reference sequence). The CDR3 loop reads CASSYLTDTQYF. The CDR3 DNA is TGTGCCAGCAGCTACCTCACAGATACGCAGTATTTT. The complete variable domain, with remaining parts taken from reference TRBV5-4 and TRBJ2-3, reads ETGVTQSPTHLIKTRGQQVTLRCSSQSGHNTVSWYQQALGQGPQFIFQYYREEENGRGNFPPRFSGLQFPNYSSELNVNALELDDSALYLCASSYLTDTQYFGPGTRLTVL.

The J gene is TRBJ2-4, the V gene TRBV4-3; 10 bases agree with TRBD2. CDR1 is LGHNA, CDR2 YSLEER, per germline. This CDR3 comprises 14 residues. The trim removed 3 bases at V and 5 bases at J, leaving 1 base unmatched. The CDR3 DNA is TGCGCCAGCAGCCACGGACTAGCGGAAAACATTCAGTACTTC. It yields the protein CASSHGLAENIQYF.

This sequence joins TRBV6-1 and TRBJ2-3; 9 bases are a match to TRBD2. Per germline, CDR1 MNHNS and CDR2 SASEGT. Unmatched junction bases numbered 5, after V lost 2 bases and J lost 2 bases. The CDR3 consists of 16 residues. CDR3 residues: CASSEYAGGLTDTQYF. DNA for the CDR3: TGTGCCAGCAGTGAATATGCGGGGGGGCTCACAGATACGCAGTATTTT.

The chain recombines TRBV18 with TRBJ2-1; D gene unclear. The CDR3 totals 17 residues. V shed 3 bases and J shed 1 base, with 16 bases lying between them. Germline CDR1 is KGHSH and CDR2 is LQKENI. The CDR3 nucleotides are TGTGCCAGCTCACCTTTTCTCGCCTCTCGGTCCTACAATGAGCAGTTCTTC. It encodes CASSPFLASRSYNEQFF. Full variable domain (outside the CDR3, taken from reference TRBV18 and TRBJ2-1): NAGVMQNPRHLVRRRGQEARLRCSPMKGHSHVYWYRQLPEEGLKFMVYLQKENIIDESGMPKERFSAEFPKEGPSILRIQQVVRGDSAAYFCASSPFLASRSYNEQFFGPGTRLTVL.

V and J are TRBV18 and TRBJ2-7; 7 bases map to TRBD1. From germline, CDR1 is KGHSH and CDR2 LQKENI. This CDR3 spans 14 amino acids. V shed 3 bases, J shed 1 base, and the junction held 3 bases outside the gene matches. The CDR3 region is CASSPGTASYEQYF. CDR3 nucleotide sequence: TGTGCCAGCTCACCTGGGACAGCTTCCTACGAGCAGTACTTC.

The chain is built from TRBV19 and TRBJ2-7, with 10 bases fitting TRBD2. The CDR3 runs 15 residues. From germline, CDR1 is LNHDA and CDR2 SQIVND (reference sequence). V trimming: 6 bases; J trimming: 5 bases; junction bases outside the gene matches: 10. The CDR3 loop is CASRRGAGGTDEQYF. The CDR3 bases are TGTGCCAGTAGAAGGGGAGCGGGAGGGACCGACGAGCAGTACTTC.

The V gene is TRBV7-8, the J gene TRBJ1-2; a possible D gene is TRBD1 (5 bases). This CDR3 contains 16 residues. The germline gives CDR1 SGHVS, CDR2 FQNEAQ. Trimming removed 3 bases at V and 5 bases at J, with 19 bases between. The CDR3 here is CASSLSIGVGRYGYTF. CDR3 nucleotides: TGTGCCAGCAGCTTGTCAATTGGGGTGGGGCGGTATGGCTACACCTTC.

The V call is TRBV12-3 or TRBV12-4, the J call TRBJ1-2, with 8 bases identical to TRBD1. This CDR3 region has 13 residues. Trimming cost V 4 bases and J 8 bases; bases outside gene matches: 6. CDR3 DNA sequence: TGTGCCAGCAGTTACGGGACAGGAAGAGGCTACACCTTC. Its translation is CASSYGTGRGYTF.

In its sample, this clone was seen a few times. The gene calls are TRBV20-1 and TRBJ1-5, with 7 bases aligning to TRBD1. V was clipped by 3 bases and J by 2 bases; unmatched bases: 10. Germline CDR1 DFQATT, CDR2 SNEGSKA (reference sequence). The CDR3 covers 16 residues. CDR3 DNA: TGCAGTGCTAGTGGGGCAGGGGGTCTAGGCAATCAGCCCCAGCATTTT. This gives the protein CSASGAGGLGNQPQHF.

The chain links TRBV20-1 to TRBJ2-7, with D perhaps TRBD1 or TRBD2 (5 bases each). This CDR3 is built from 14 residues. Trimming shortened V by 3 bases and J by 0 bases, and 12 bases separated the two germline ends. Per the germline V gene, CDR1 is DFQATT and CDR2 is SNEGSKA (reference sequence). Written as DNA, the CDR3 is TGCAGTGCTAGTACCGGGGCCTTCTCCTACGAGCAGTACTTC. Translation: CSASTGAFSYEQYF.

The J gene is TRBJ1-1, the V gene TRBV25-1; no reliable D call. CDR3 length: 13 residues. Germline CDR1 MGHDK, CDR2 SYGVNS. V was trimmed by 4 bases and J by 1 base, leaving 7 bases between them. CDR3 bases: TGTGCCAGCAGTGGAAGAACGAACACTGAAGCTTTCTTT. Its translation: CASSGRTNTEAFF.

The chain is built from TRBV28 and TRBJ1-2; possible D gene TRBD1, 5 bases. The CDR3 is made up of 11 amino acids. The germline V gene encodes CDR1 MDHEN and CDR2 SYDVKM. The V and J ends lost 11 bases and 8 bases respectively, with 15 bases between them. The CDR3 DNA follows: TGTGCCGTCTCGCAGGGAATGGGCTACACCTTC. It is translated as CAVSQGMGYTF.

The V and J genes are TRBV28 and TRBJ2-7; TRBD1 is a possible D gene (5 bases). Germline loops: CDR1 MDHEN, CDR2 SYDVKM. There are 12 residues in the CDR3. V dropped 9 bases and J dropped 2 bases, with 11 bases sitting between them. CDR3 DNA sequence: TGTGCCAGTGTAGACAGTACCTACGAGCAGTACTTC. Translation gives CASVDSTYEQYF.

V gene TRBV5-1 combines with J gene TRBJ1-2; 8 bases are shared with TRBD1. Losses at the gene ends were 0 bases for V and 3 bases for J; bases not matched to a gene: 7. Germline loops: CDR1 SGHRS, CDR2 YFSETQ. This CDR3 is 16 amino acids long. DNA for the CDR3: TGCGCCAGCAGCTTGGAGTCAGGGGGCGCCTACTATGGCTACACCTTC. Its protein is CASSLESGGAYYGYTF.

The CDR3 reads CASSAQFRAGPPYEQYF. The CDR3 nucleotides are TGTGCCAGCAGCGCCCAATTCCGGGCAGGGCCCCCCTACGAGCAGTACTTC. J is TRBJ2-7 and V is TRBV9; D possibly corresponds to TRBD1 (5 bases). Per germline, CDR1 SGDLS and CDR2 YYNGEE. The CDR3 has 17 residues. The ends were cut back, 3 bases at V and 2 bases at J, with 21 bases in the middle.

This chain connects TRBV30 to TRBJ1-1, with D hard to call. V was pared by 3 bases and J by 7 bases, with 9 bases between. This CDR3 comprises 11 residues. Germline CDR1 GTSNPN, CDR2 SVGIG (reference sequence). The CDR3: CAWRRPDEAFF. The CDR3 bases are TGTGCCTGGAGGAGGCCCGATGAAGCTTTCTTT.

This clone was found a few times. The chain recombines TRBV5-8 with TRBJ2-7, with a weak D call TRBD1 (6 bases). Germline CDR1 is SGHTS and CDR2 is YDEGEE. The CDR3 consists of 14 residues. The ends were cut back, 1 base at V and 1 base at J, with 9 bases in the middle. CDR3 DNA: TGTGCCAGCAGCTTGTTGGGACAATCCTACGAGCAGTACTTC. Its translation: CASSLLGQSYEQYF.